Below, 9 T cell receptor beta chains from the same sample are listed, as sequenced in a study of shared clonotypes between healthy human individuals. Sequenced by immunoSEQ multiplex PCR; TCRdb stores in-frame clones only, minus some. Of around 1,900,000 clones in the sample, around 95% are singletons; the top ten hold about 1.7%. Naive CD8 populations comprised CD45RO-negative cells positively selected for CCR7, excluding terminally differentiated effector memory CD45RA+ cells. Sequenced sample: naive CD8+ T cells from PBMCs. The receptors shown here come from a man in his late teens or twenties in good health. Some clones in this sample may be carry-over from other donors' samples.

V and J are TRBV28 and TRBJ1-4; D may be TRBD1 (5 bases). This CDR3 is built from 13 residues. CDR1 and CDR2 (germline): MDHEN, SYDVKM. Trimming took off 7 bases at V and 7 bases at J, with 13 bases between the two ends. The CDR3 DNA reads as TGTGCCAGCATGGCGGGACGGAGTGAAAAACTGTTTTTT. It codes for CASMAGRSEKLFF.

The rearrangement uses TRBV10-1 and TRBJ2-3; D is unresolved. Trimming removed 7 bases at V and 1 base at J, with 6 bases between. The CDR3 is 12 residues long. In germline, CDR1 is WNHNN, CDR2 SYGVQD (reference sequence). CDR3: CASISCTDTQYF. As DNA, the CDR3 is TGCGCCAGCATCTCCTGCACAGATACGCAGTATTTT.

CDR3 bases: TGTGCCAGCAGCTTTCCTCGTTTAGGAACCTACGAGCAGTACTTC. Its translation: CASSFPRLGTYEQYF. The rearrangement uses TRBV7-9 and TRBJ2-7; no definite D call. Germline V gene lookup returns CDR1 SEHNR and CDR2 FQNEAQ (reference sequence). The CDR3 is made up of 15 amino acids. Trimming left V 3 bases short and J 2 bases short, with 14 bases between. The full variable domain, rest sourced from reference TRBV7-9 and TRBJ2-7, is DTGVSQNPRHKITKRGQNVTFRCDPISEHNRLYWYRQTLGQGPEFLTYFQNEAQLEKSRLLSDRFSAERPKGSFSTLEIQRTEQGDSAMYLCASSFPRLGTYEQYFGPGTRLTVT.

The rearrangement links TRBV6-5 to TRBJ2-2; D possibly corresponds to TRBD2 (6 bases). Trimming cost V 4 bases and J 7 bases, with 10 bases left between them. The CDR3 consists of 13 residues. Per the germline V gene, CDR1 is MNHEY and CDR2 is SVGAGI. CDR3: CASSSNSGGELFF. DNA of the CDR3: TGTGCCAGCAGTTCCAATAGCGGCGGGGAGCTGTTTTTT.

The rearrangement links TRBV28 to TRBJ2-7, with D maybe TRBD2 (7 bases). In germline, CDR1 is MDHEN, CDR2 SYDVKM. Trimming removed 4 bases from V and 6 bases from J, with 22 bases in between. The CDR3 runs 16 residues. The CDR3 is CASSWKTGGLEGEQYF. Here the CDR3 DNA reads TGTGCCAGCAGTTGGAAGACGGGGGGCTTGGAAGGCGAGCAGTACTTC.

The V call is TRBV30, the J call TRBJ1-2; D uncertain. Trimming removed 3 bases at V and 8 bases at J, with 10 bases between. There are 11 residues in the CDR3. CDR1 GTSNPN and CDR2 SVGIG come from the germline V gene (reference sequence). The CDR3 DNA reads TGTGCCTGGAGAGGGTCCTTGGGCTACACCTTC. Translation gives CAWRGSLGYTF.

V is TRBV27 and J is TRBJ2-5; 15 positions agree with TRBD2. Germline V gene lookup returns CDR1 MNHEY and CDR2 SMNVEV (reference sequence). The CDR3 contains 15 residues. Unmatched junction bases numbered 2, after V lost 5 bases and J lost 4 bases. CDR3: CASSAGLAGGETQYF. In DNA form, the CDR3 reads TGTGCCAGCAGTGCGGGACTAGCGGGAGGAGAGACCCAGTACTTC.

The rearrangement joins TRBV10-1 to TRBJ2-2, with D perhaps TRBD2 (6 bases). This CDR3 is built from 17 residues. The V and J ends lost 10 bases and 0 bases respectively, with 21 bases between them. CDR1 and CDR2 (germline): WNHNN, SYGVQD (reference sequence). The CDR3 reads CATMGGSETANTGELFF. The CDR3 DNA reads as TGCGCCACCATGGGGGGAAGTGAGACAGCGAACACCGGGGAGCTGTTTTTT.

The gene calls are TRBV28 and TRBJ1-2; TRBD1 is a possible D gene (6 bases). The CDR3 spans 16 residues. With 5 bases removed from V and 4 bases from J, the gap between germline ends came to 20 bases. The germline gives CDR1 MDHEN, CDR2 SYDVKM. The DNA of the CDR3 is TGTGCCAGCAGTCGGAACCTGGACAGCCACTTCTATGGCTACACCTTC. Amino acid sequence: CASSRNLDSHFYGYTF.